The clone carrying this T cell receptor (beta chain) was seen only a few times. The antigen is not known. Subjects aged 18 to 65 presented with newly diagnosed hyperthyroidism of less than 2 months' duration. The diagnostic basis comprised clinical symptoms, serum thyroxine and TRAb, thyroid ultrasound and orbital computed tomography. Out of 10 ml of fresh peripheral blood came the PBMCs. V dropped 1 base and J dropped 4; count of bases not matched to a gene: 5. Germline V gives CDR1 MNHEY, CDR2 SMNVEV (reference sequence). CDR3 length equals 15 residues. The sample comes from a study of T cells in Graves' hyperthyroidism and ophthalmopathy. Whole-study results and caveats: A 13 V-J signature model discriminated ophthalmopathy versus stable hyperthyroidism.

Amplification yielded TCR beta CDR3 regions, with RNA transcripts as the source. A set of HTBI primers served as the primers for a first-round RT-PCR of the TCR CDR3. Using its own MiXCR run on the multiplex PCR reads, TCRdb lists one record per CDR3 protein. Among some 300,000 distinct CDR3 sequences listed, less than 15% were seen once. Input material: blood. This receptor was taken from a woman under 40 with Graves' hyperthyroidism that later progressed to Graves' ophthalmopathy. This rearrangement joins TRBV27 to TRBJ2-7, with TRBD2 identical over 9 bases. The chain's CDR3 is CASSLFAGGPYEQYF. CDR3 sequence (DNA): TGTGCCAGCAGTTTATTTGCGGGAGGGCCTTACGAGCAGTACTTC.